What follows describes a single T cell receptor beta chain. What it binds is unknown. This record comes from a study of cytomegalovirus exposure and HLA in healthy donors. Whole-study results and caveats: Presence/absence analyses assumed roughly uniform sequencing depth across donors, which may not hold.

The PCR used 60 Vbeta and 13 Jbeta primers. The assay was immunoSEQ multiplex PCR, and TCRdb's table has in-frame clones only and misses some. The top ten hold 1.3% of the sample, which has more than 150,000 clones, over 70% seen once. This CDR3 region has 17 residues. Trimming took off 1 base at V and 0 bases at J, with 10 bases between the two ends. CDR1 and CDR2 (germline): LNHDA, SQIVND (reference sequence). The V call is TRBV19, the J call TRBJ2-6, with no clear D. The sample comprised PBMCs. The TCR originated in a man aged 50 or older in good health and CMV-seropositive. This CDR3 reads CASSIAASRSGANVLTF. DNA for the CDR3: TGTGCCAGTAGTATAGCCGCGTCACGCTCTGGGGCCAACGTCCTGACTTTC.